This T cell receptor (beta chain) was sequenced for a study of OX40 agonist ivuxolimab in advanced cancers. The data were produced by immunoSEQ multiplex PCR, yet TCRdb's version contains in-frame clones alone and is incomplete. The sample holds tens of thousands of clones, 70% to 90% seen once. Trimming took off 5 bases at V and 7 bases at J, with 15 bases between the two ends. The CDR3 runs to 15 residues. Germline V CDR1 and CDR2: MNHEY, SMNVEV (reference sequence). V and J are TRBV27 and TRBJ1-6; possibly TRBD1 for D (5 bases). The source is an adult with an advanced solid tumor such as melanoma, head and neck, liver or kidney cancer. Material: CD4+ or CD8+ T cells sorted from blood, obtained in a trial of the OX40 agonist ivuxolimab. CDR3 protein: CASSRIGGTNSPLHF. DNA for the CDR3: TGTGCCAGCAGTCGGATCGGGGGGACCAATTCACCCCTCCACTTT.